This TCR beta chain was observed in a study of T cells in Graves' hyperthyroidism and ophthalmopathy. The overall study: Initial diagnosis, before any treatment, was when peripheral blood was collected. Findings and caveats of the study: Most expanded thyroid clonotypes above 0.001 also appeared in blood.

For this clonotype: The antigen remains unidentified. A junction boundary mismatches the germline segment, possibly from a read error.

Amplified regions were TCR beta CDR3 sequences from RNA transcripts. During a first-round RT-PCR of the TCR CDR3, the HTBI primer set was used. TCRdb re-called the multiplex PCR reads with MiXCR, one entry per CDR3 protein. The repertoire has hundreds of thousands of distinct CDR3 sequences, roughly 14% of them found once; the top ten carry roughly 4.3%. Germline V CDR1 and CDR2: MNHEY, SVGEGT. The CDR3 is 14 residues long. The chain uses TRBV6-2 or TRBV6-3 and TRBJ2-5; 7 nucleotides align to TRBD1. The sequence derives from a woman between 35 and 50 years old with Graves' ophthalmopathy. Sequenced material: blood. The CDR3 DNA follows: TGTGCCAGCAGTTACGGACAGGACCCAGAGACCCGGTACTTC. As protein: CASSYGQDPETRYF.